The 7 T cell receptor beta chains below come from one sample, sequenced in a study of human T cells and chemical hapten exposure. Time point in this sample: patch test 2, 6 weeks after DPC sensitization. Treatment given: therapeutic diphenylcyclopropenone sensitization with weekly scalp DPC. MiXCR was run by TCRdb on the RACE reads, yielding one entry per CDR3 protein. The sample has roughly 96,000 distinct CDR3 sequences; about 9.3% are singletons. Here the sequenced sample was whole blood, taken in connection with sensitization to the hapten diphenylcyclopropenone (DPC). These receptors were obtained from a woman aged 40 to 50 with alopecia areata. Some clones in this sample may be carry-over from other donors' samples.

The chain is built from TRBV5-4 and TRBJ2-3; 10 bases match TRBD2. Germline values: CDR1 SGHNT, CDR2 YYREEE (reference sequence). J was trimmed by 2 bases and V by 4 bases; bases with no gene match: 4. This CDR3 is 15 amino acids long. CDR3 sequence reads: CASSRTSGLTDTQYF. CDR3 in DNA: TGTGCCAGCAGCCGGACTAGCGGACTCACAGATACGCAGTATTTT.

This clonotype has a handful of counts. The V and J genes are TRBV7-2 and TRBJ2-7; tentatively, D is TRBD2 (6 bases). The CDR3 contains 15 residues. The germline gives CDR1 SGHTA, CDR2 FQGNSA. V shed 4 bases and J shed 3 bases, with 16 bases lying between them. The CDR3 nucleotides are TGTGCCAGCAGCTCGTCAGGGACTGAAAGCTACGAGCAGTACTTC. This gives the protein CASSSSGTESYEQYF.

The sample holds a few counts of this clonotype. The J gene is TRBJ1-6, the V gene TRBV7-9; D is possibly TRBD1 (5 bases). Germline values: CDR1 SEHNR, CDR2 FQNEAQ (reference sequence). V lost 4 bases, J lost 1 base, and 8 bases lay in between. This CDR3 is 15 amino acids long. CDR3 nucleotide sequence: TGTGCCAGCAGCTCCAGGGTTTCCTATAATTCACCCCTCCACTTT. This translates into CASSSRVSYNSPLHF.

The table lists this clonotype with many counts. The gene calls are TRBV4-3 and TRBJ1-2, with 8 nucleotides matching TRBD1. The germline V gene encodes CDR1 LGHNA and CDR2 YSLEER. The junction had 10 bases not matched to a gene; V was cut back by 5 bases and J by 8 bases. This CDR3 has 14 residues. The CDR3 DNA is TGCGCCAGCAGCTCAGGGGGCGGTTCAGGGGGCTACACCTTC. Translated: CASSSGGGSGGYTF.

This clonotype occurred many times. This chain uses TRBV7-3 with TRBJ1-2; 9 nucleotides line up with TRBD1. The CDR3 is 15 residues long. The germline V gene encodes CDR1 SGHTA and CDR2 FQGTGA. J lost 4 bases, V lost 5 bases, and 8 bases had no gene match. Here the CDR3 reads CASSPGTGPSYGYTF. In DNA form, the CDR3 reads TGTGCCAGCAGCCCCGGGACAGGGCCCTCCTATGGCTACACCTTC. The full variable domain, with the rest looked up from reference TRBV7-3 and TRBJ1-2, is GAGVSQTPSNKVTEKGKYVELRCDPISGHTALYWYRQSLGQGPEFLIYFQGTGAADDSGLPNDRFFAVRPEGSVSTLKIQRTERGDSAVYLCASSPGTGPSYGYTFGSGTRLTVV.

This clonotype was seen at least ten times. This chain connects TRBV5-1 to TRBJ2-3; TRBD1 aligns across 8 bases. V lost 4 bases and J lost 6; bases outside the gene matches: 10. CDR3 length equals 15 residues. Per the germline V gene, CDR1 is SGHRS and CDR2 is YFSETQ. In nucleotides, the CDR3 is TGCGCCAGCAGCCCTATGACAGGGGCGGTGGATACGCAGTATTTT. Translation gives CASSPMTGAVDTQYF.

This clonotype was observed many times. The V gene is TRBV20-1, the J gene TRBJ2-3; D tentatively reads TRBD1 or TRBD2 (5 bases each). This CDR3 comprises 13 residues. From germline, CDR1 is DFQATT and CDR2 SNEGSKA (reference sequence). V was pared by 5 bases and J by 1 base, with 10 bases between. CDR3 in DNA: TGCAGTGCTTCCCGGGGACGCACAGATACGCAGTATTTT. It yields the protein CSASRGRTDTQYF.